Below, one T cell receptor beta chain is given with its context. Its antigen is as yet unknown. This record comes from a study of T-cell memory formation after mild COVID-19. As for the study in general: TCR clusters showed largely donor specificity.

The authors produced TCR alpha and TCR beta cDNA libraries with sample barcodes and UMIs by 5'RACE using constant-segment primers. TCRdb passed the 5' RACE reads through MiXCR, listing each CDR3 protein once. Of hundreds of thousands of distinct CDR3 sequences detected, 18% appear once; the ten largest clones hold roughly an eighth. The study's findings and limits: CD4+ contracting clones were mainly CM and EM; CD8+ ones, EMRA.

The germline CDR1 and CDR2 sequences are SGHAT and FQNNGV. J lost 4 bases, V lost 7 bases, and 5 bases had no gene match. The CDR3 spans 13 residues. The chain recombines TRBV11-2 with TRBJ1-1, with TRBD1 matching 8 bases. The TCR sequence derives from an adult woman who had mild COVID-19 (a few samples of this study predate the infection). Cell type and time point are not known. Sequences were obtained from PBMCs or a T cell subset sorted from them (not recorded which). Here the CDR3 reads CASTRDRSTEAFF. In nucleotides, the CDR3 is TGTGCCAGCACCCGGGACAGGTCCACTGAAGCTTTCTTT. Variable domain in full (rest from reference TRBV11-2 and TRBJ1-1): EAGVAQSPRYKIIEKRQSVAFWCNPISGHATLYWYQQILGQGPKLLIQFQNNGVVDDSQLPKDRFSAERLKGVDSTLKIQPAKLEDSAVYLCASTRDRSTEAFFGQGTRLTVV.